These 25 T cell receptor beta chains share one sample of origin, sequenced in a study of patients and donors after allogeneic stem cell transplantation. TCRdb ran MiXCR on the RT-PCR reads and lists one entry per CDR3 protein. The repertoire holds tens of thousands of distinct CDR3 sequences, roughly 5.1% seen once, with about 2.8% in the top ten. Specimen: blood, either unsorted or a sorted T cell fraction (not recorded which). Source of these receptors: a human donor who was either an allogeneic HSCT recipient or a stem cell or donor lymphocyte infusion donor (not recorded which). It is not recorded whose cells these are; they may come from a transplant donor.

This clonotype showed up many times. The chain employs TRBV27 and TRBJ2-1, with TRBD2 identical over 9 bases. With V trimmed by 2 bases and J by 4 bases, 12 bases remained unmatched. Germline CDR1 and CDR2: MNHEY and SMNVEV (reference sequence). The CDR3 is 18 amino acids. CDR3 loop: CASSLGRVTSGVYNEQFF. The CDR3, as DNA: TGTGCCAGCAGTTTAGGTCGCGTGACTAGCGGAGTATACAATGAGCAGTTCTTC.

This clonotype occurred many times. The chain links TRBV27 to TRBJ1-4; no definite D call. Germline V lookup: CDR1 MNHEY, CDR2 SMNVEV (reference sequence). Trimming stripped 2 bases from V and 0 bases from J, with 10 bases between. The length of the CDR3 is 16 residues. The CDR3: CASSLRAGSTNEKLFF. The CDR3 DNA follows: TGTGCCAGCAGTTTACGGGCTGGTTCAACTAATGAAAAACTGTTTTTT.

This clonotype appeared many times. This chain connects TRBV5-1 to TRBJ1-1, with D perhaps matching TRBD1 (5 bases). The CDR3 covers 16 residues. The germline V gene encodes CDR1 SGHRS and CDR2 YFSETQ. Trimming pared 2 bases from V and 4 bases from J, leaving 18 bases between. The CDR3 is CASSFHPGLGGTEAFF. In DNA, the CDR3 is TGCGCCAGCAGCTTTCACCCAGGGCTGGGGGGCACTGAAGCTTTCTTT.

At least ten counts were recorded for this clonotype. CDR3 residues: CSAKQGLSIINEQFF. The CDR3 region has the DNA TGCAGTGCTAAACAGGGACTTTCTATTATCAATGAGCAGTTCTTC. J is TRBJ2-1 and V is TRBV20-1; the D call may be TRBD1 or TRBD2 (6 bases each). Germline lookup yields CDR1 DFQATT and CDR2 SNEGSKA (reference sequence). The CDR3 runs to 15 residues. Trimming shortened V by 4 bases and J by 6 bases, and 19 bases separated the two germline ends.

This clonotype has a count of ten or more. This chain connects TRBV29-1 to TRBJ2-3, with D uncertain. The CDR3 length is 14 residues. The germline gives CDR1 SQVTM, CDR2 ANQGSEA. V lost 4 bases to trimming and J lost 5 bases, with 16 bases between them. The CDR3 nucleotides are TGCAGCGTTGGCTGGGCCTCGGGTGAAGATACGCAGTATTTT. Translation gives CSVGWASGEDTQYF.

This clonotype was counted only a few times. The chain is built from TRBV11-2 and TRBJ1-5, with no clear D. The ends were cut back, 1 base at V and 9 bases at J, with 10 bases in the middle. CDR1 SGHAT and CDR2 FQNNGV come from the germline V gene. The CDR3 is made up of 13 amino acids. CDR3 DNA sequence: TGTGCCAGCAGCTTAGGTAACGGGAGGCCCCAGCATTTT. This translates into CASSLGNGRPQHF.

This clonotype was seen many times. The V gene is TRBV5-4, the J gene TRBJ2-2, with D perhaps being TRBD1 or TRBD2 (6 bases each). This CDR3 is 17 amino acids long. Germline V gives CDR1 SGHNT, CDR2 YYREEE (reference sequence). The germline V and J ends were trimmed by 0 bases and 0 bases, with 12 bases remaining between them. CDR3 region: CASSLGTGGPNTGELFF. As DNA, the CDR3 is TGTGCCAGCAGCTTGGGTACTGGGGGGCCGAACACCGGGGAGCTGTTTTTT.

This clonotype was recorded many times. The rearrangement links TRBV3-1 to TRBJ1-3, with unresolved D. Germline V lookup: CDR1 LGHDT, CDR2 YNNKEL (reference sequence). The CDR3 is made up of 15 amino acids. Trimming cost V 9 bases and J 3 bases, with 18 bases left between them. The CDR3 DNA follows: TGTGCCAGTTCACTGGGCGCGCGTTATGGAAACACCATATATTTT. Residues: CASSLGARYGNTIYF.

The rearrangement uses TRBV11-2 and TRBJ2-3; D may match TRBD1 or TRBD2 (7 bases each). The CDR3 totals 18 residues. Germline lookup yields CDR1 SGHAT and CDR2 FQNNGV. Trimming stripped 3 bases from V and 2 bases from J, with 21 bases between. The CDR3 nucleotides are TGTGCCAGCAGCTTGGGGAGGGGCAGGGGGGCTTACACAGATACGCAGTATTTT. Amino acid sequence: CASSLGRGRGAYTDTQYF.

Many counts were recorded for this clonotype. The J gene is TRBJ2-7, the V gene TRBV4-2; D is perhaps TRBD1 (6 bases). CDR1 and CDR2 (germline): LGHNA, YNFKEQ. The V end lost 0 bases, the J end lost 2 bases, and 14 bases lay between the germline ends. The CDR3 is 16 amino acids. CDR3 amino acids: CASSQDPTGIAYEQYF. In DNA, the CDR3 is TGTGCCAGCAGCCAAGATCCCACAGGGATCGCCTACGAGCAGTACTTC.

The DNA of the CDR3 is TGTGCCAGCAGTAAACAGAACACTGAAGCTTTCTTT. As protein: CASSKQNTEAFF. The rearrangement links TRBV2 to TRBJ1-1; no definite D call. The V end lost 5 bases, the J end lost 1 base, and 5 bases lay between the germline ends. The CDR3 has 12 residues. Per germline, CDR1 SNHLY and CDR2 FYNNEI. The complete variable domain, with remaining parts taken from reference TRBV2 and TRBJ1-1, reads EPEVTQTPSHQVTQMGQEVILRCVPISNHLYFYWYRQILGQKVEFLVSFYNNEISEKSEIFDDQFSVERPDGSNFTLKIRSTKLEDSAMYFCASSKQNTEAFFGQGTRLTVV.

This clonotype occurred many times. The chain is built from TRBV7-2 and TRBJ2-7; 7 bases line up with TRBD2. V lost 6 bases, J lost 2 bases, and 4 bases stayed unmatched. The CDR3 runs to 13 residues. The germline CDR1 and CDR2 sequences are SGHTA and FQGNSA. CDR3 in amino acids: CASSLAVPYEQYF. DNA of the CDR3: TGTGCCAGCAGTCTAGCGGTTCCCTACGAGCAGTACTTC.

In its sample, this clonotype was seen many times. The rearrangement uses TRBV2 and TRBJ1-2, with TRBD1 as a possible D gene (5 bases). This CDR3 is 15 amino acids long. Deletions cut 6 bases from V and 5 bases from J, with 19 bases between. Germline V gene sequence: CDR1 SNHLY, CDR2 FYNNEI. CDR3 DNA sequence: TGTGCCAGCAGAGAGGGCCGGGGCGGAGGTTATGGCTACACCTTC. This codes for CASREGRGGGYGYTF. The entire variable domain, with the rest obtained from reference TRBV2 and TRBJ1-2, is as follows: EPEVTQTPSHQVTQMGQEVILRCVPISNHLYFYWYRQILGQKVEFLVSFYNNEISEKSEIFDDQFSVERPDGSNFTLKIRSTKLEDSAMYFCASREGRGGGYGYTFGSGTRLTVV.

A word on this clonotype: A much larger clone differs by one base, so this may be a read error. The chain joins TRBV11-3 to TRBJ2-1, with D perhaps matching TRBD2 (5 bases). Germline-derived CDR1 and CDR2 are SGHNT and YENEEA. This CDR3 is 11 amino acids long. V lost 8 bases, J lost 9 bases, and 11 bases lay in between. CDR3 sequence: CASGTLAEQFF. CDR3 sequence (DNA): TGTGCCAGCGGCACGCTAGCTGAGCAGTTCTTC.

This clonotype has at least ten counts. The rearrangement uses TRBV10-3 and TRBJ1-2, with unresolved D. Germline-derived CDR1 and CDR2 are ENHRY and SYGVKD. The CDR3 is made up of 12 amino acids. V was pared by 4 bases and J by 7 bases, with 10 bases between. The CDR3 sequence: CAISVPRGGYTF. The CDR3 nucleotides are TGTGCCATCAGTGTTCCCCGGGGTGGCTACACCTTC.

This clonotype was detected ten times or more. The chain couples TRBV12-3 or TRBV12-4 to TRBJ1-3; D is unclear. Trimming took off 7 bases at V and 0 bases at J, with 13 bases between the two ends. The CDR3 is 15 amino acids. In nucleotides, the CDR3 is TGTGCCAGCAAGGGTGGTACCAACTCTGGAAACACCATATATTTT. Its translation: CASKGGTNSGNTIYF.

The chain carries TRBV5-1 and TRBJ2-1; D may match TRBD1 or TRBD2 (5 bases each). This CDR3 spans 14 amino acids. Germline CDR1 is SGHRS and CDR2 is YFSETQ. Between the trimmed V and J ends, which lost 5 bases and 9 bases, there was a span of 18 bases. The CDR3 DNA is TGCGCCAGCAGTTCACCCTCGGGACCTGGTGAGCAGTTCTTC. Protein sequence: CASSSPSGPGEQFF.

This clonotype was picked up many times. The chain couples TRBV25-1 to TRBJ2-1, with D uncertain. Germline V CDR1 and CDR2: MGHDK, SYGVNS. Between the trimmed V and J ends, which lost 6 bases and 3 bases, there was a span of 6 bases. This CDR3 is built from 12 residues. The CDR3 protein is CASRGYYNEQFF. The CDR3 DNA sequence: TGTGCCAGCAGGGGATACTACAATGAGCAGTTCTTC.

The chain uses TRBV5-1 and TRBJ2-4; 11 bases are a match to TRBD1. This CDR3 is built from 19 residues. The V segment lost 4 bases and the J segment 1 base; nucleotides outside the gene matches: 13. Germline loops: CDR1 SGHRS, CDR2 YFSETQ. The CDR3 DNA sequence: TGCGCCAGCAGCATCGGGACAGGGGGTTCCATGTCCGCCAAAAACATTCAGTACTTC. Translation: CASSIGTGGSMSAKNIQYF.

This clonotype was seen more than once but under ten times. The rearrangement uses TRBV2 and TRBJ1-6; no reliable D call. Deletions cut 2 bases from V and 7 bases from J, with 12 bases between. The CDR3 sequence is 15 residues long. The V gene's germline CDR1 is SNHLY and CDR2 FYNNEI. CDR3 amino acids: CASSENEIANSPLHF. CDR3 bases: TGTGCCAGCAGTGAAAATGAGATAGCCAATTCACCCCTCCACTTT.

This clonotype was detected ten times or more. V and J are TRBV28 and TRBJ2-7; D perhaps matches TRBD1 (7 bases). Trimming pared 2 bases from V and 2 bases from J, leaving 13 bases between. The CDR3 consists of 15 residues. Per germline, CDR1 MDHEN and CDR2 SYDVKM. This CDR3 reads CASSLRQGGTYEQYF. As DNA, the CDR3 is TGTGCCAGCAGTTTAAGACAGGGAGGTACCTACGAGCAGTACTTC.

This clonotype was found many times. The chain carries TRBV7-3 and TRBJ1-1; D ambiguous. V lost 3 bases and J 4 bases, leaving 12 bases between the germline ends. Germline V gene data show CDR1 as SGHTA and CDR2 as FQGTGA. The CDR3 is 14 amino acids. CDR3 DNA: TGTGCCAGCAGCTTGTTCTCGGAGGTCACTGAAGCTTTCTTT. Amino acid sequence: CASSLFSEVTEAFF. The full variable domain, rest sourced from reference TRBV7-3 and TRBJ1-1, is GAGVSQTPSNKVTEKGKYVELRCDPISGHTALYWYRQSLGQGPEFLIYFQGTGAADDSGLPNDRFFAVRPEGSVSTLKIQRTERGDSAVYLCASSLFSEVTEAFFGQGTRLTVV.

This clonotype was seen many times. The chain employs TRBV29-1 and TRBJ2-1; 11 bases fit TRBD1. Germline V gene sequence: CDR1 SQVTM, CDR2 ANQGSEA. Trimming at V came to 4 bases and at J to 9 bases, leaving 11 bases not matched to a gene. This CDR3 region has 15 residues. CDR3 residues: CSVVPRTGGFGEQFF. As DNA, the CDR3 is TGCAGCGTTGTTCCCCGGACAGGGGGCTTTGGTGAGCAGTTCTTC.

The table lists this clonotype with many counts. This chain uses TRBV15 with TRBJ2-3; possible D gene TRBD2, 5 bases. V lost 6 bases to trimming and J lost 6 bases, with 13 bases between them. The length of the CDR3 is 13 residues. CDR1 is LNHNV, CDR2 YYDKDF, per germline (reference sequence). As DNA, the CDR3 is TGTGCCACCAGGCTACTAGGTGGGGATACGCAGTATTTT. Its protein is CATRLLGGDTQYF.

This clonotype was seen many times. V usage is TRBV21-1 and J usage is TRBJ2-1; the table calls TRBD2, which could not be checked here. TRBV21-1 is noted as a pseudogene. The CDR3 is 17 amino acids. CDR3 DNA: TGTGCCAGCAGCAAAGATGCTAGCGGGGGGTCCTACAATGAGCAGTTCTTC. This codes for CASSKDASGGSYNEQFF.